One sample yielded the 2 T cell receptor beta chains listed below, sequenced in a study of monozygotic twins with inflammatory bowel disease. From its re-call of the 5' RACE reads, TCRdb lists each CDR3 protein once, without DNA. Its listing shows around 150,000 distinct CDR3 sequences. The sample comprised blood. Receptors originate from a human donor with ulcerative colitis or Crohn's disease, or a healthy co-twin of an affected twin (not recorded which).

The chain recombines TRBV20-1 with TRBJ2-7; checking the TCRdb D call of TRBD2 is not possible without DNA. CDR3 size: 16 residues. Germline V lookup: CDR1 DFQATT, CDR2 SNEGSKA (reference sequence). The CDR3 loop reads CSAQPGANGRVYEQYF.

The chain links TRBV7-3 to TRBJ2-1. The germline CDR1 and CDR2 sequences are SGHTA and FQGTGA. This CDR3 contains 13 residues. CDR3 region: CASSSSNSNEQFF.